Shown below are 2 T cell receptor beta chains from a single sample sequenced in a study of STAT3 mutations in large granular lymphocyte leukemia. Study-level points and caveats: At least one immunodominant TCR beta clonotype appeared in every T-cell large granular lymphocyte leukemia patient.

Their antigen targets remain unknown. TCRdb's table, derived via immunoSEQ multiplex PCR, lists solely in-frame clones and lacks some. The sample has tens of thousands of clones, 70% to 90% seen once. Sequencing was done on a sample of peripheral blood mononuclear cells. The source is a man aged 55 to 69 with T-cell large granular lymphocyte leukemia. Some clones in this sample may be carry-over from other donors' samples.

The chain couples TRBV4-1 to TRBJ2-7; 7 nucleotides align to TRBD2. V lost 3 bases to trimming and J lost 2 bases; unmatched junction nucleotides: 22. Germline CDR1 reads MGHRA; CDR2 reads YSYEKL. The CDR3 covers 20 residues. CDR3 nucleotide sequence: TGCGCCAGCAGCCACGGGGTCGGGATAAAGGGAACGGGGGGAGCCTACGAGCAGTACTTC. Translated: CASSHGVGIKGTGGAYEQYF.

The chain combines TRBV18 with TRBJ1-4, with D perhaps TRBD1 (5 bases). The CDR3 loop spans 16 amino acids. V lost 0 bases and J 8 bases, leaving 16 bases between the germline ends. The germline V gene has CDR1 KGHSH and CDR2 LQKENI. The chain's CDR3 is CASSPPDHSGVEKLFF. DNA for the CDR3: TGTGCCAGCTCACCACCAGATCACTCGGGGGTAGAAAAACTGTTTTTT.